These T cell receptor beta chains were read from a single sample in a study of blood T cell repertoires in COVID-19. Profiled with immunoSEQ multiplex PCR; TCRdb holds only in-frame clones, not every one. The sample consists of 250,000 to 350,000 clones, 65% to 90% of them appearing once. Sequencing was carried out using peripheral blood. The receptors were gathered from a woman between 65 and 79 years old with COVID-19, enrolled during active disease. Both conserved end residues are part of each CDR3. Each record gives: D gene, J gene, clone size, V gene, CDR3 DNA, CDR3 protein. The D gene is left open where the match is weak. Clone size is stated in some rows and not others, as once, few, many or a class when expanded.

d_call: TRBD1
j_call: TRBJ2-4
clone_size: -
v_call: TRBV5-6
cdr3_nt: TGTGCCAGCAGCGATCCTAGGGGGCTTGGGGACATTCAGTACTTC
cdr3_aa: CASSDPRGLGDIQYF

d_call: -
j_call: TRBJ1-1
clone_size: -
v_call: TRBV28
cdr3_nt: TGTGCCACCAAAACGGGGGGGCCCACGACTGAAGCTTTCTTT
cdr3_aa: CATKTGGPTTEAFF

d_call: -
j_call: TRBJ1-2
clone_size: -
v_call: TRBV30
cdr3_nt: TGTGCCTGGGGTGGTAGCTATGGCTACACCTTC
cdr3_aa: CAWGGSYGYTF

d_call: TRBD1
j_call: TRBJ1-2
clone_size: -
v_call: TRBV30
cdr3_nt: TGTGCCTGGACCGGGAGGAGACAGGGGTACGATGGCTACACCTTC
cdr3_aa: CAWTGRRQGYDGYTF

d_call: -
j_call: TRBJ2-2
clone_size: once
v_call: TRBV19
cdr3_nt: TGTGCCAGTAGACCCAGGGGAACCGGGGAGCTGTTTTTT
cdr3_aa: CASRPRGTGELFF

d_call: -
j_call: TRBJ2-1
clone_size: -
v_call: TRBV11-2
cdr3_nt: TGTGCCAGCAGCCCCTCCCCGGGGGTCGATGAGCAGTTCTTC
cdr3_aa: CASSPSPGVDEQFF

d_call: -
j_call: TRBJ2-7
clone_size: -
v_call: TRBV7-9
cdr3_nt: TGTGCCAGCAGCCTAAAGTCCGATGAGCAGTACTTC
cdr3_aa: CASSLKSDEQYF

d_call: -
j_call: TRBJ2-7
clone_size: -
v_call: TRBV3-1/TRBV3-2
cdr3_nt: TGTGCCAGCAGCCTACCCGGGGGCTCCTACGAGCAGTACTTC
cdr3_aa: CASSLPGGSYEQYF

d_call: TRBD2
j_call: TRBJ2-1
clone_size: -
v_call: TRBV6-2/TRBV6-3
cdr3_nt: TGTGCCAGCAGTTACGGCGGGGGATCCTTCGAGCAGTTCTTC
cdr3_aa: CASSYGGGSFEQFF

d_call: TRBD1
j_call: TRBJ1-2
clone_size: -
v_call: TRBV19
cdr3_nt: TGTGCCAGTAGTAACAGGGGTATGGAGGGCTACACCTTC
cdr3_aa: CASSNRGMEGYTF

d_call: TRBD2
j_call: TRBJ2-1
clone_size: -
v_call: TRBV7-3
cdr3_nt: TGTGCCAGCAGCAAACCGGAACTAGCGGGGGGGAACATGCAAAATGAGCAGTTCTTC
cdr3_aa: CASSKPELAGGNMQNEQFF

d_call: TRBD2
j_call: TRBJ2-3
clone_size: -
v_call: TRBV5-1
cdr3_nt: TGCGCCAGCAGCTTGGAGGAGCGGGGGGTGGGCACAGATACGCAGTATTTT
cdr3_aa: CASSLEERGVGTDTQYF

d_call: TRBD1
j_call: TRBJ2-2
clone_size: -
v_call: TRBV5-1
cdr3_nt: TGCGCCAGCAGTGTGGGACAGGCTAACACCGGGGAGCTGTTTTTT
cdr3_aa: CASSVGQANTGELFF

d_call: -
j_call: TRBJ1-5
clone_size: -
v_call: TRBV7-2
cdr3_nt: TGTGCCAGCAGCTTAGTGGATAGGGCGGGAAATCAGCCCCAGCATTTT
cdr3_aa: CASSLVDRAGNQPQHF

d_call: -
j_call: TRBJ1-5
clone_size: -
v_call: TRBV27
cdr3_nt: TGTGCCAGATGCGCGGGAGAGGGGTATCAGCCCCAGCATTTT
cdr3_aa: CARCAGEGYQPQHF

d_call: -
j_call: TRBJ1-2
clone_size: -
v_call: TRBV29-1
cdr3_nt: TGCAGCGTTGAGGGCGGCTACACCTTC
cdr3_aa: CSVEGGYTF

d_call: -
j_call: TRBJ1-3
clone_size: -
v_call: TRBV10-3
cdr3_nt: TGTGCCATCAGGACTTACAGGGCCGATTCTGGAAACACCATATATTTT
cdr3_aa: CAIRTYRADSGNTIYF

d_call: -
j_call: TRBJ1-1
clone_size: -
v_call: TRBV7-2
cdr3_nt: TGTGCCAGCAGGCGGGACGGCGGGATGAACACTGAAGCTTTCTTT
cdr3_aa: CASRRDGGMNTEAFF

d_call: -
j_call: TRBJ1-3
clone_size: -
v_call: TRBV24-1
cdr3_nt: TGTGCCACCAGTGATTTGAGGGGGTTAGACATTCGCGTTGCCTCCACCATATATTTT
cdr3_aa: CATSDLRGLDIRVASTIYF

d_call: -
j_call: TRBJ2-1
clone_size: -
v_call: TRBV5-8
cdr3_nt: TGTGCCAGCAGCTTGGAGCTAGCGTATGAGCAGTTCTTC
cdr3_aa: CASSLELAYEQFF

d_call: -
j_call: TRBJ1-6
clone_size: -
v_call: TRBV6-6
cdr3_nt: TGTGCCAGCAGTACCCACAGGGTCGATTCACCCCTCCACTTT
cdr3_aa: CASSTHRVDSPLHF

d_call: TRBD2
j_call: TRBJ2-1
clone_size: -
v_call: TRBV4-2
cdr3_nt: TGTGCCAGCAGCCCCACTAGCGGGGGGCGGAATGAGCAGTTCTTC
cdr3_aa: CASSPTSGGRNEQFF

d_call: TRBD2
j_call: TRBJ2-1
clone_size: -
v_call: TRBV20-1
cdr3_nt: TGCAGTGCTAGTCGACTAGCGGGGTCCTCCTACAATGAGCAGTTCTTC
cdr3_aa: CSASRLAGSSYNEQFF

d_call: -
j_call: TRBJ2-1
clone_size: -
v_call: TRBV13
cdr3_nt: TGTGCCAGCAGCTTAAGTGGGGGGGCGGTCGAGCAGTTCTTC
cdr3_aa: CASSLSGGAVEQFF

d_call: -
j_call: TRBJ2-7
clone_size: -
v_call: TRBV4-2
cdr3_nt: TGTGCCAGCAGCCAAGATCTAGGGGCAGACTCCTACGAGCAGTACTTC
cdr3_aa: CASSQDLGADSYEQYF

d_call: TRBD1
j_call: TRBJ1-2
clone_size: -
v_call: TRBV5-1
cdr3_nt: TGCGCCAGCAGCTCCGAGACAGGGGGGTATGGCTACACCTTC
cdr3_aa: CASSSETGGYGYTF

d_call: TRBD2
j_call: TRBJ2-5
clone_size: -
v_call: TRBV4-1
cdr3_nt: TGCGCCAGCAGCCCGATGGGACTAGCGGGACTGAGCGTGTACCAAGAGACCCAGTACTTC
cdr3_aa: CASSPMGLAGLSVYQETQYF

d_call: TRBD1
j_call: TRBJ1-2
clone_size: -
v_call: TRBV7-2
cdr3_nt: TGTGCCGGCAGCTTGGACAGGGCTGGCTACACCTTC
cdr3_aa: CAGSLDRAGYTF

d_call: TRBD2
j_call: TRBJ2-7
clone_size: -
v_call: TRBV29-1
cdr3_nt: TGCAGCGTTGTCCTGTGGGGACTAGCGGGTGAGCAGTACTTC
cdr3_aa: CSVVLWGLAGEQYF

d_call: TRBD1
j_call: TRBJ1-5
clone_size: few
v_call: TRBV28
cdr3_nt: TGTGCCAGCAGCTATCCTTGGGACAGGGGTGAGAGCAATCAGCCCCAGCATTTT
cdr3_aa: CASSYPWDRGESNQPQHF

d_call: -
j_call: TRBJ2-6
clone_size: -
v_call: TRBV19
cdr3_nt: TGTGCCAGCTTAGGGGTCTCTGGGGCCAACGTCCTGACTTTC
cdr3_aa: CASLGVSGANVLTF

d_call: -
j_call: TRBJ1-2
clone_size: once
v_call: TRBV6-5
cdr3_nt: TGTGCCAGCAGTTCGATTTCAGGGGATGGCTACACCTTC
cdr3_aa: CASSSISGDGYTF

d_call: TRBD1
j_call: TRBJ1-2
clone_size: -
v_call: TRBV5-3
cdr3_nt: TGTGCCAGAAGTCTCCTCCCGGGACAGGGATTTTATGGCTACACCTTC
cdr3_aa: CARSLLPGQGFYGYTF

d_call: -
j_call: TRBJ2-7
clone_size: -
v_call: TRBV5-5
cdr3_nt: TGTGCCAGCAGCACGAAAAAAGAACTCTCCTACGAGCAGTACTTC
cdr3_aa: CASSTKKELSYEQYF

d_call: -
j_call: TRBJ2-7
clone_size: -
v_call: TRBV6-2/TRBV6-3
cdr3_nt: TGTGCCAGCAGTACAGGTTCCGAGCAGTACTTC
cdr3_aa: CASSTGSEQYF

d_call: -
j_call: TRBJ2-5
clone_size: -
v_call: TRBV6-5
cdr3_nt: TGTGCCAGCAGTTACTCGAGGGCAGGGGAAGGGACCCAGTACTTC
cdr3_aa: CASSYSRAGEGTQYF

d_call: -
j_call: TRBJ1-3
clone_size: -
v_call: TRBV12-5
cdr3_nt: TGTGCTAGTGGTTTAGGACTCTCTGGAAACACCATATATTTT
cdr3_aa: CASGLGLSGNTIYF

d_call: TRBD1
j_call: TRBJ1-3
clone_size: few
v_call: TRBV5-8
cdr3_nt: TGTGCCAGCAGCTGGGGACAGGGAACTGGAAACACCATATATTTT
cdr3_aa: CASSWGQGTGNTIYF

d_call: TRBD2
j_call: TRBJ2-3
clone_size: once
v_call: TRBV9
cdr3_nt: TGTGCCAGCACCATTCCACTAGCGGGGACTTATAGCACAGATACGCAGTATTTT
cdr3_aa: CASTIPLAGTYSTDTQYF